The clone carrying this T cell receptor (beta chain) was seen only a few times. Its antigen is not known. TCRdb reanalysed the 5' RACE reads using MiXCR and keeps one entry per CDR3 protein. In the table there are 450,000 to 700,000 distinct CDR3 sequences, more than 15% of which are singletons. This record comes from a study of T-cell memory formation after mild COVID-19. Study as a whole: Largely donor-specific sequence clusters came from two donors.

Overall study findings and caveats: Clones that shrank (day 15 to 85) were balanced CD4/CD8, whereas later expanders leaned CD4+.

The source material was PBMCs or a T cell subset sorted from them (not recorded which). The TCR was taken from an adult woman who had mild COVID-19 (a few samples of this study predate the infection). Cell type and time point are not known.

CDR3 protein: CASSVGGRTPINSPLHF. The CDR3 DNA follows: TGTGCCAGCAGCGTAGGGGGCAGAACCCCGATTAATTCACCCCTCCACTTT. The chain carries TRBV9 and TRBJ1-6; tentatively, D is TRBD1 (5 bases). In germline, CDR1 is SGDLS, CDR2 YYNGEE. The V and J ends lost 0 bases and 6 bases respectively, with 16 bases between them. The CDR3 consists of 17 residues.